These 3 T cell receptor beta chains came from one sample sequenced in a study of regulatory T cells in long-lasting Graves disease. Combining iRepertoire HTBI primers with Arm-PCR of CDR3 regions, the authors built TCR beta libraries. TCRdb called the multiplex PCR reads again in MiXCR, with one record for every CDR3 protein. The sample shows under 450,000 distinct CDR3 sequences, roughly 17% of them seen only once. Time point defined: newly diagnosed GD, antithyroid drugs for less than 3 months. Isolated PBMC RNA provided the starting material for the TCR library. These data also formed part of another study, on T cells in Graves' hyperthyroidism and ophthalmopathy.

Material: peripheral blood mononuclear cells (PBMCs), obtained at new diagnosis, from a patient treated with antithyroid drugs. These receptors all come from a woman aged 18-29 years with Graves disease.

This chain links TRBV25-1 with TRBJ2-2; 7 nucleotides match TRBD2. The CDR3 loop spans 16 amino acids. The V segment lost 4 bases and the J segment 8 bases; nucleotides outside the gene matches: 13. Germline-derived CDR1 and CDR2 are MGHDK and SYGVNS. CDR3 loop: CASSGLLARAGGELFF. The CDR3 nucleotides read TGTGCCAGCAGTGGCCTACTAGCGCGGGCCGGAGGGGAGCTGTTTTTT.

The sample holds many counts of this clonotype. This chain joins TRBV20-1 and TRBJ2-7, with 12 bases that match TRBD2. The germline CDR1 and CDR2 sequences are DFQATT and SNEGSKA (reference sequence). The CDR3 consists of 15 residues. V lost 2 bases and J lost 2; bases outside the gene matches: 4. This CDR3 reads CSARHPSGRAYEQYF. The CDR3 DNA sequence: TGCAGTGCTAGACATCCTAGCGGGAGGGCCTACGAGCAGTACTTC.

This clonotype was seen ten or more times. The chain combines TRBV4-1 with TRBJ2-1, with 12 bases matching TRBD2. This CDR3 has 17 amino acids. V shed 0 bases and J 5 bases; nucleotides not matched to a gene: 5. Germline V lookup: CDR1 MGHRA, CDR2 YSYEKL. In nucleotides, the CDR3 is TGCGCCAGCAGCCAAGAGGGGAGACTAGCGGGGGACAATGAGCAGTTCTTC. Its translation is CASSQEGRLAGDNEQFF.